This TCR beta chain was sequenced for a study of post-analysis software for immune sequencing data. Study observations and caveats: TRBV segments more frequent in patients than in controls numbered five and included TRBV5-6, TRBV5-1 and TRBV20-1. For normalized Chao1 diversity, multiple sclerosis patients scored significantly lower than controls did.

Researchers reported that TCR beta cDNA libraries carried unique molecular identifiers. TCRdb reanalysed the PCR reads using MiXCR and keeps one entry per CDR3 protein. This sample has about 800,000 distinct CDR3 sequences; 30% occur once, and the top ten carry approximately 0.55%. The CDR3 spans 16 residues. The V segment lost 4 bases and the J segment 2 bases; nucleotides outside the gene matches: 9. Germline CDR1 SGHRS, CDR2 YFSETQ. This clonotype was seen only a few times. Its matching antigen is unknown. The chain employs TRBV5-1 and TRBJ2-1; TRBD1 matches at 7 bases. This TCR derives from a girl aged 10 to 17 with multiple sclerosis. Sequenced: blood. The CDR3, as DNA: TGCGCCAGCAGCACGCCCGGGACAGAGCCCTACAATGAGCAGTTCTTC. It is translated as CASSTPGTEPYNEQFF.